This T cell receptor beta chain originates from a study of blood T cell repertoires in COVID-19. Study context: COVID-19 samples, acute and convalescent, were from the United States, Italy and Spain.

The CDR3 is made up of 13 amino acids. Per the germline V gene, CDR1 is MNHEY and CDR2 is SVGAGI. V dropped 6 bases and J dropped 6; count of bases not matched to a gene: 7. The method was immunoSEQ multiplex PCR; TCRdb's version includes in-frame clones alone and lacks a portion of them. The sample has some 450,000 clones, around 88% seen once; the top ten hold around 13%. The sequenced sample consisted of peripheral blood. This TCR was recovered from a woman aged 45-65 years with COVID-19, enrolled during active disease. This sequence joins TRBV6-5 and TRBJ1-1, with 7 positions matching TRBD1. This CDR3 is CASSRGQASEAFF. CDR3 DNA sequence: TGTGCCAGCAGCCGCGGACAGGCTTCTGAAGCTTTCTTT.